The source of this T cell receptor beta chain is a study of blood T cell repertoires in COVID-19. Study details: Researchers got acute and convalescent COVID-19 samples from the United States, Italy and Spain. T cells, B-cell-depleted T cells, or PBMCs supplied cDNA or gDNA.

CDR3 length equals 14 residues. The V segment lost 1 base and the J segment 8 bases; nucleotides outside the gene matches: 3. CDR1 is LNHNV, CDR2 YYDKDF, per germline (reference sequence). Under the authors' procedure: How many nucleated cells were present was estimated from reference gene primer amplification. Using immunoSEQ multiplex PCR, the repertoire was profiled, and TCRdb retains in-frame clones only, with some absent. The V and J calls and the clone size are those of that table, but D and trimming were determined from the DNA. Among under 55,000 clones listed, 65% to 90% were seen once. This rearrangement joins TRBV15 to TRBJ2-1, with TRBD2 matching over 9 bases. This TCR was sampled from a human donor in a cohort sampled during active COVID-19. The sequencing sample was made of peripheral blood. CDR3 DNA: TGTGCCACCAGCAGAGCTAGCGGGACCTATGAGCAGTTCTTC. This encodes CATSRASGTYEQFF.